The entry below gives a single TCR beta chain sequence along with its context. Data came from immunoSEQ multiplex PCR; TCRdb stores just in-frame clones and leaves some out. The profile shows approximately 89,000 clones, 86% of them singletons. V lost 5 bases, J lost 5 bases, and 8 bases lay in between. The V gene's germline CDR1 is SGHVS and CDR2 FNYEAQ. This CDR3 comprises 12 residues. The data belong to a study of control samples from healthy donors and cancer patients. The clonotype comes from a man aged 25 to 40 in good health. Material: blood. The rearrangement links TRBV7-6 to TRBJ2-3; D is unclear. The CDR3 DNA reads TGTGCCAGCAGCCTCATGGGAGATACGCAGTATTTT. Translated, it gives CASSLMGDTQYF. Together with reference TRBV7-6 and TRBJ2-3, the CDR3 gives the full variable domain: GAGVSQSPRYKVTKRGQDVALRCDPISGHVSLYWYRQALGQGPEFLTYFNYEAQQDKSGLPNDRFSAERPEGSISTLTIQRTEQRDSAMYRCASSLMGDTQYFGPGTRLTVL.